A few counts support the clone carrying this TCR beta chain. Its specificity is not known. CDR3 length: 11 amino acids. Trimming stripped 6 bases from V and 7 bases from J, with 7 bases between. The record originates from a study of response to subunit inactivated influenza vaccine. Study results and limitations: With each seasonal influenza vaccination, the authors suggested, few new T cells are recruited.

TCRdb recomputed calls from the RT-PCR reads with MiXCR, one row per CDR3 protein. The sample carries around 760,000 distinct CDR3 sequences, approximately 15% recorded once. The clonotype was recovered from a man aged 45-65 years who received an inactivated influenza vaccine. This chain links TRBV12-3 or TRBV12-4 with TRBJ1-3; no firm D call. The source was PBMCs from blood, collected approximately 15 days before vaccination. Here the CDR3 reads CASSPTNTIYF. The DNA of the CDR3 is TGTGCCAGCAGCCCGACTAACACCATATATTTT.